The T cell receptor beta chain under discussion was sequenced for a study of cytomegalovirus exposure and HLA in healthy donors (dated by TCRdb to about 2017). General notes on the study: The 666 repertoires of the first cohort and the approximately 110 validation repertoires were produced on the same platform, according to a later analysis. In addition to the first cohort of roughly 700 subjects, a separate validation cohort of about 120 different subjects was used. The study aimed to test whether signatures of past pathogen exposure could be identified by cataloging public T cell receptors. To predict cytomegalovirus infection status, the study combined high-throughput TCR immunosequencing, statistical association of individual TCRs with disease status, and machine learning.

From cysteine to phenylalanine, the CDR3 is 15 amino acids long. The entry retains the CDR3 DNA only, 45 bases that are in frame from base 1. Trimming accounts for 6 bases at V and 3 bases at J, while the number of junction bases matched to no gene is 12. CDR1 SQVTM and CDR2 ANQGSEA were looked up in the germline V gene. Separate from the roughly 700-subject first cohort, the validation cohort of about 110 subjects was the group to which the donors belonged. On this clone: Its antigen target is currently unknown. No base qualities exist here, and no much larger clone lies one base off it.

Results the study describes overall, beyond this receptor: A later analysis had no HLA typing for the validation cohort, so co-occurrence there was scored across all 130 or so repertoires. Subsequent analysis determined that TCRs grouped into clusters in the first cohort also showed a tendency toward co-occurrence across the 120 or so validation repertoires, and 94% of cluster scores exceeded 0. A total of fewer than 200 TCR beta chains were listed by the study as associated with cytomegalovirus. The authors suggested that the approach could potentially be extended to other disease states and immunological phenotypes. Most TCR sequences were observed very rarely across donors, whereas some public TCRs were present in many individuals. The classifier was reported to diagnose cytomegalovirus status with high specificity and sensitivity in both the original and validation cohorts. In vitro tests confirmed that a few of the cytomegalovirus-associated TCR beta chains recognize cytomegalovirus antigens.

The library was built by means of the immunoSEQ multiplex PCR assay. On the authors' methods: A statistical classification framework was built for diagnosing cytomegalovirus status from the catalog of TCR beta chain sequences. TCRdb took this table from immuneACCESS and kept in-frame rearrangements with V and J called. Such tables lack part of the clones; where checked against another copy, unresolved V genes explain under half of the gap, and the rest is unexplained. V, J and clone size are those of that table, while D and trimming were read from the DNA. The sample yields around 200,000 clones; just over 85% were counted once. 2.9% of the sample comes from the top ten.

Material for sequencing was PBMCs. This receptor was taken from a woman aged 18-30 years in good health and CMV-seronegative. The chain is made from TRBV29-1 and TRBJ2-5; TRBD1 aligns with 8 central bases. The CDR3 region: CSVVFKDRVEETQYF. At the DNA level, the sequence is TGCAGCGTCGTTTTCAAGGACAGGGTCGAAGAGACCCAGTACTTC.